This T cell receptor (beta chain) was identified in a study of blood T cell repertoires in COVID-19. Germline trimming cut 5 bases from V and 5 bases from J; bases unmatched to any gene: 4. This CDR3 is 14 amino acids long. Germline loops: CDR1 SQVTM, CDR2 ANQGSEA. Assay: immunoSEQ multiplex PCR; the TCRdb copy retains only in-frame clones and omits some. The sample holds 130,000 to 150,000 clones, around 87% seen once. The origin of this receptor is a woman in her 50s with active or convalescent COVID-19. The chain uses TRBV29-1 and TRBJ2-2; TRBD2 agrees at 11 bases. The specimen sequenced was peripheral blood. The DNA for the CDR3 is TGCAGCGTTCGCCCTAGCGGGAGGACCGGGGAGCTGTTTTTT. Its protein product is CSVRPSGRTGELFF.